Listed below are T cell receptor beta chains from one sample, sequenced in a study of T-cell reconstitution after alpha-beta-depleted transplantation in children. TCRdb recomputed calls from the PCR reads with MiXCR, one row per CDR3 protein. The sample records just under 250,000 distinct CDR3 sequences, 25% being singletons. The specimen was PBMCs, collected before TCRalphabeta/CD19-depleted stem cell transplant. Receptor source: a girl aged 2 to 10 with Fanconi anemia, due to receive a stem cell transplant. Both conserved end residues are part of each CDR3. Each record gives: J gene, D gene, V gene, clone size, CDR3 DNA, CDR3 protein. D genes are given only for firm matches. Only some rows state a clone size, as once, few, many or a class for expanded clones.

TRBJ2-7 | - | TRBV20-1 | many | TGCAGTGCTAGAGATCTGACCGGACGAGAGCAGTACTTC | CSARDLTGREQYF
TRBJ1-1 | - | TRBV29-1 | many | TGCAGCGTTGCCAGAGTCACTGAAGCTTTCTTT | CSVARVTEAFF
TRBJ2-7 | TRBD1 | TRBV29-1 | many | TGCAGCGTTGAGGGGGACAGGGGTCACGAGCAGTACTTC | CSVEGDRGHEQYF
TRBJ2-7 | TRBD2 | TRBV5-1 | - | TGCGCCAGCAGCTTGGGGGTCTGGACTAGCGGGAGGGACGAGCAGTACTTC | CASSLGVWTSGRDEQYF
TRBJ2-3 | - | TRBV6-2/TRBV6-3 | - | TGTGCCAGCAGTTATAGTCGGCTAGTCAAGACAGATACGCAGTATTTT | CASSYSRLVKTDTQYF
TRBJ2-3 | - | TRBV28 | - | TGTGCCAGCAGTCATCAGGGGCTCACGAGCACAGATACGCAGTATTTT | CASSHQGLTSTDTQYF
TRBJ1-4 | TRBD1 | TRBV29-1 | many | TGCAGCGTTGCACAGACAGGGCTTGGTGAAAAACTGTTTTTT | CSVAQTGLGEKLFF
TRBJ1-2 | - | TRBV20-1 | - | TGCAGTGCTACAGTGGGGAGAGGCCCGAACACCTTC | CSATVGRGPNTF
TRBJ2-5 | - | TRBV6-1 | - | TGTGCCAGCAGTGTTGACTTTCAAGAGACCCAGTACTTC | CASSVDFQETQYF
TRBJ2-5 | - | TRBV5-1 | - | TGCGCCAGCAGCTTGCCGGGGGGACAGCGCAAAGAGACCCAGTACTTC | CASSLPGGQRKETQYF
TRBJ2-3 | TRBD2 | TRBV18 | few | TGTGCCAGCTCACCAGCGGGAGGTTACACAGATACGCAGTATTTT | CASSPAGGYTDTQYF
TRBJ2-3 | - | TRBV20-1 | - | TGCAGTGCTAGGATGGCCCCGGCAACAGATACGCAGTATTTT | CSARMAPATDTQYF
TRBJ2-3 | - | TRBV28 | - | TGTGCCAGCAGCTCCTCCGGGACGCCGCTGTATTTT | CASSSSGTPLYF
TRBJ2-7 | TRBD2 | TRBV20-1 | many | TGCAGTGCTATGGGTCACCGTGTTGGACTAGTTGGCTACGAGCAGTACTTC | CSAMGHRVGLVGYEQYF
TRBJ2-3 | - | TRBV7-2 | many | TGTGCCAGCAGCCAGGGAGGAACAGATACGCAGTATTTT | CASSQGGTDTQYF
TRBJ2-3 | TRBD2 | TRBV20-1 | - | TGCAGTGCGTTTACTAGCGGGGGGTCAGATACGCAGTATTTT | CSAFTSGGSDTQYF